This T cell receptor (beta chain) was identified in a study of identical twins. From the 5' RACE reads, TCRdb called clonotypes with MiXCR, one entry per CDR3 protein. The sample carries more than 400,000 distinct CDR3 sequences, roughly 15% recorded once. Turning to this clonotype: Its antigen is unidentified.

The trim removed 5 bases at V and 5 bases at J, leaving 6 bases unmatched. The CDR3 is 14 amino acids. Germline CDR1 ENHRY, CDR2 SYGVKD. Overall study results and limits: Cord blood beta clonotypes that were abundant carried fewer insertions, and memory repertoires showed no such trend.

This sample was shared with a second study, whose subject was yellow fever vaccine responses in identical twins.

V is TRBV10-3 and J is TRBJ2-1, with 7 bases fitting TRBD1. Sequencing used CD4+ T cells sorted from blood. The sequence was collected from a young woman in good health. The CDR3 region has the DNA TGTGCCATCAGTAACCAGGACAGGAACAATGAGCAGTTCTTC. It encodes CAISNQDRNNEQFF.